This TCR beta chain originates from a study of patients and donors after allogeneic stem cell transplantation (dated by TCRdb to 2020 to 2022). Library generation was performed with RT-PCR. Sequencing instrument: NextSeq 550. TCRdb reran the public reads through fastp at Q25 and MiXCR, keeping productive beta chains. All rows with the same CDR3 protein become a single entry with the most common DNA and genes. Counted in this sample were approximately 210,000 distinct CDR3 sequences; roughly 40% of them appeared once. The ten largest clones add up to 33% of the sample. The CDR3 contains 16 residues, cysteine and phenylalanine counted. Only CDR3 DNA is held: 48 bases, read in frame from base 1. Deletion took 6 bases off V and 6 bases off J, with a span of 20 bases between the germline ends. CDR1 is given as MGHRA and CDR2 as YSYEKL, both from the germline V gene. A note on this clonotype: Its antigen target is currently unknown. One base away there is no much larger clone; base qualities are not given.

The receptor chain draws on TRBV4-1 and TRBJ1-4; tentative D gene TRBD1, with 5 bases matching. The sample was blood, either unsorted or a sorted T cell fraction (not recorded which). This TCR derives from a human donor who was either an allogeneic HSCT recipient or a stem cell or donor lymphocyte infusion donor (not recorded which). It is not recorded whose cells these are; they may come from a transplant donor. DNA sequence: TGCGCCAGCAGATACGATCGAGGGGCGGGAGATGAAAAACTGTTTTTT. Protein translation: CASRYDRGAGDEKLFF.